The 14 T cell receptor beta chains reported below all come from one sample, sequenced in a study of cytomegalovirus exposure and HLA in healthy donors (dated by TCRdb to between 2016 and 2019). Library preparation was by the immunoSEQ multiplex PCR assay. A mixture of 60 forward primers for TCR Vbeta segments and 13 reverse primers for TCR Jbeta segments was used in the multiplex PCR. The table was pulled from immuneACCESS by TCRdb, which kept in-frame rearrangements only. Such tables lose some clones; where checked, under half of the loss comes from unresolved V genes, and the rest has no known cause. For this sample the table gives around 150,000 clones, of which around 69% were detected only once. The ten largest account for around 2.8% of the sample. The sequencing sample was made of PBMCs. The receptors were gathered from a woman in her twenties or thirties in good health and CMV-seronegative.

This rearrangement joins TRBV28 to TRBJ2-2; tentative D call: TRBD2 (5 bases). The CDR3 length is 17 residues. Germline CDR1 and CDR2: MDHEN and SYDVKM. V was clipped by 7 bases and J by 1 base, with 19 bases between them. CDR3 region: CASNQWTRVGNTGELFF. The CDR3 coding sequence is TGTGCCAGCAACCAGTGGACGAGGGTTGGGAACACCGGGGAGCTGTTTTTT.

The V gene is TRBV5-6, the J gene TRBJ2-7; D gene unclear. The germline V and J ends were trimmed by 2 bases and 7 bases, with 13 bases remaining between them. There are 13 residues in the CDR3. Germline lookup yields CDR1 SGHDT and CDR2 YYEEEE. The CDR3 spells CASSFGSLGEQYF. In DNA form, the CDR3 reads TGTGCCAGCAGCTTCGGGTCACTTGGGGAGCAGTACTTC.

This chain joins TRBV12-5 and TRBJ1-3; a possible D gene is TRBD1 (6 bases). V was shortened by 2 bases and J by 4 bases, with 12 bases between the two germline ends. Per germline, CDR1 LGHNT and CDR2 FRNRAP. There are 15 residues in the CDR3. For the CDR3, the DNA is TGTGCTAGTGGTTTGTCTACAGGGACAGGAAACACCATATATTTT. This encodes CASGLSTGTGNTIYF.

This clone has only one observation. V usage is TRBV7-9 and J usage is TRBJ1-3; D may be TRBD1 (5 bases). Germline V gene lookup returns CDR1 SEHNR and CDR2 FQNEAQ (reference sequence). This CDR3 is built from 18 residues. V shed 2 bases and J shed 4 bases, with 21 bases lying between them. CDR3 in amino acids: CASSLREYGWGSGNTIYF. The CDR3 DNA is TGTGCCAGCAGCTTAAGGGAATACGGGTGGGGCTCCGGAAACACCATATATTTT.

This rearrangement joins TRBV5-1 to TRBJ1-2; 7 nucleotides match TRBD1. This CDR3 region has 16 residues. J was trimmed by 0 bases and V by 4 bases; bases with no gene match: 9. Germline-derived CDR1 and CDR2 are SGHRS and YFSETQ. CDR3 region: CASSLGHGTANYGYTF. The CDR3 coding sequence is TGCGCCAGCAGCCTAGGTCATGGGACAGCTAACTATGGCTACACCTTC. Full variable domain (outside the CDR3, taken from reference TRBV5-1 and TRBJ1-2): KAGVTQTPRYLIKTRGQQVTLSCSPISGHRSVSWYQQTPGQGLQFLFEYFSETQRNKGNFPGRFSGRQFSNSRSEMNVSTLELGDSALYLCASSLGHGTANYGYTFGSGTRLTVV.

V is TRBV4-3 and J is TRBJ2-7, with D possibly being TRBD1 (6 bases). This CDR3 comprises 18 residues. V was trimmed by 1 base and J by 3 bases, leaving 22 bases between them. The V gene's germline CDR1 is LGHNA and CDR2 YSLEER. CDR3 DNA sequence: TGCGCCAGCAGCCAAGCTGTGCTGGGCTGGACAGACTTCTACGAGCAGTACTTC. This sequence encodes CASSQAVLGWTDFYEQYF.

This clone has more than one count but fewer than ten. This CDR3 reads CASSRSLALDEQFF. The DNA of the CDR3 is TGTGCCAGCAGCCGGTCACTAGCATTGGATGAGCAGTTCTTC. V gene TRBV7-2 combines with J gene TRBJ2-1, with D perhaps matching TRBD2 (6 bases). Germline CDR1 is SGHTA and CDR2 is FQGNSA. The length of the CDR3 is 14 residues. Trimming cost V 5 bases and J 8 bases, with 16 bases left between them.

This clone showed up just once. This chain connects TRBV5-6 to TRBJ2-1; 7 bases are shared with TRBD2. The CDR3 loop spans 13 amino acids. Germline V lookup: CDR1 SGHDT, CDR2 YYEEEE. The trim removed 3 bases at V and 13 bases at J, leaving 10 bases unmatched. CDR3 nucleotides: TGTGCCAGCAGCTGGACGACGGCGGGGGAACAGTTCTTC. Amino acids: CASSWTTAGEQFF.

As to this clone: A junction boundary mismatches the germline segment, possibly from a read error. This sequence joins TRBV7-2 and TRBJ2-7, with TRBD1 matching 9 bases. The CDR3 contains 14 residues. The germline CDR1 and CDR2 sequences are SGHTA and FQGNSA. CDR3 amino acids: CASSIQSDRGEQHF. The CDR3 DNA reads TGTGCCAGCAGTATCCAATCGGACAGGGGCGAGCAGCACTTC.

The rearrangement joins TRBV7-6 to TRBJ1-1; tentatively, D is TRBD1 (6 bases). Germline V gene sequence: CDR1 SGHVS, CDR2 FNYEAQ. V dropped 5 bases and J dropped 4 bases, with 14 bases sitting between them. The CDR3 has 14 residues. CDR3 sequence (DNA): TGTGCCAGCAGCCTAGGAGGGGGGGGCACTGAAGCTTTCTTT. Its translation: CASSLGGGGTEAFF.

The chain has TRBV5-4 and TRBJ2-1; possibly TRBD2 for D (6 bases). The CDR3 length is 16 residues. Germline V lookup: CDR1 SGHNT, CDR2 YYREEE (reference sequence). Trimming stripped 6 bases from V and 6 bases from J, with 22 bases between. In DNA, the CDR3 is TGTGCCAGCACCTTCGGGAACGGGAGAACCGGCAATGAGCAGTTCTTC. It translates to CASTFGNGRTGNEQFF.

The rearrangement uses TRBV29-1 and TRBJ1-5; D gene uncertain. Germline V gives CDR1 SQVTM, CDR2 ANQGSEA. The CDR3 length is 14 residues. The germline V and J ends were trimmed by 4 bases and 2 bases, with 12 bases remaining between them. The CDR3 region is CSVAAAGGNQPQHF. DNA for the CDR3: TGCAGCGTTGCTGCGGCGGGCGGCAATCAGCCCCAGCATTTT.

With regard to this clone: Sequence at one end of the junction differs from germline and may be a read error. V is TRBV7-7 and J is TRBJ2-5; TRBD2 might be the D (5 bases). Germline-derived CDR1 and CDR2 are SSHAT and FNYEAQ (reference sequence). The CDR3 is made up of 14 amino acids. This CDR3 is CASSLFPGWETQYF. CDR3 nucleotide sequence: TGTGCTAGCAGCTTGTTTCCGGGGTGGGAGACCCAGTACTTC.

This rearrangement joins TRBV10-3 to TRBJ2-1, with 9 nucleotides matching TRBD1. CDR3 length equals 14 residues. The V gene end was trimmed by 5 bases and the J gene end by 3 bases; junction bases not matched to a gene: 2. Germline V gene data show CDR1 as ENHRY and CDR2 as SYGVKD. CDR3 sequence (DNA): TGTGCCATCAGTTGGGACAGGGACTACAATGAGCAGTTCTTC. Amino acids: CAISWDRDYNEQFF.